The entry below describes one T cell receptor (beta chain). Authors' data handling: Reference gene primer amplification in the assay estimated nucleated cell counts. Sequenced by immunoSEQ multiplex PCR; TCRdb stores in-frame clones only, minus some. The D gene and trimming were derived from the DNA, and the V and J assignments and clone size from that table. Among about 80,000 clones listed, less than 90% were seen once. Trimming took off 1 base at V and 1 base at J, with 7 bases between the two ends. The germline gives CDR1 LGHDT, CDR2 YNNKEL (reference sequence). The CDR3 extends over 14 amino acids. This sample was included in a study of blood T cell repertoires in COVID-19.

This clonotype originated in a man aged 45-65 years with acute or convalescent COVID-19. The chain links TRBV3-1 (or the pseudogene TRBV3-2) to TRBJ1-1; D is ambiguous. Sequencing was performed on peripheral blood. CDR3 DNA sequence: TGTGCCAGCAGCCAAGTAGCAGCGAACACTGAAGCTTTCTTT. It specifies CASSQVAANTEAFF.